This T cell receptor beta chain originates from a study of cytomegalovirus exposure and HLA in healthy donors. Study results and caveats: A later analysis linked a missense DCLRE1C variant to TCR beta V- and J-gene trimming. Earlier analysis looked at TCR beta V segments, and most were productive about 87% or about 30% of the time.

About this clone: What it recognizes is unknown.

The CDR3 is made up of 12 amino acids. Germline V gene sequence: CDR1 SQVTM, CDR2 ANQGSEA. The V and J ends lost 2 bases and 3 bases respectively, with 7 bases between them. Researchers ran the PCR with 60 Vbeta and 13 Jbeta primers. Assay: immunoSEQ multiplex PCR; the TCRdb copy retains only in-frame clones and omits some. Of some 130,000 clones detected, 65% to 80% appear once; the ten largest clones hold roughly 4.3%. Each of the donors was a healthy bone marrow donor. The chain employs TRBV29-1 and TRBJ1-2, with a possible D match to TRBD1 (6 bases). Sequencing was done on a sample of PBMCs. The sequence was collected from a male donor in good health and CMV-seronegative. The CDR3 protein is CSVESGDYGYTF. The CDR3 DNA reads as TGCAGCGTTGAATCAGGGGACTATGGCTACACCTTC.